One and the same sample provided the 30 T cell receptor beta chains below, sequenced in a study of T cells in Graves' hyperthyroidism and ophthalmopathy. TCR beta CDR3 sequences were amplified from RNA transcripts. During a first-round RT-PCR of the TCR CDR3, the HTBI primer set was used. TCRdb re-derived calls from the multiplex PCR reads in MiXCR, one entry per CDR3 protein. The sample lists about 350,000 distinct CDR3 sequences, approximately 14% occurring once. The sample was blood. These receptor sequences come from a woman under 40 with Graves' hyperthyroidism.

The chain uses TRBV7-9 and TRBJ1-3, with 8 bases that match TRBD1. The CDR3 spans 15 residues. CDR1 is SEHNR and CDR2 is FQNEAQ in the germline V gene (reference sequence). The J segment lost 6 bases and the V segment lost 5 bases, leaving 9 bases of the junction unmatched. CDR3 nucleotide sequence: TGTGCCAGCAGCACCGGGGACAGGATACAAAACACCATATATTTT. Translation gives CASSTGDRIQNTIYF.

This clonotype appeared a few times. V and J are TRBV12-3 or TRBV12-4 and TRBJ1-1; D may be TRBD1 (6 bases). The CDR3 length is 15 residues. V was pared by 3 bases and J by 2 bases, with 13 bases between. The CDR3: CASSFGTLINTEAFF. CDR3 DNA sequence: TGTGCCAGCAGTTTCGGGACACTAATAAACACTGAAGCTTTCTTT.

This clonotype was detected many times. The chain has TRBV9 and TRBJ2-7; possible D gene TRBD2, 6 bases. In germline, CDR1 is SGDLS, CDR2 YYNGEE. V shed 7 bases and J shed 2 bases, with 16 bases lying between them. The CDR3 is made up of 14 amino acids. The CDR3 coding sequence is TGTGCCAGCCGTCCCCCCCGCGGGGCCTACGAGCAGTACTTC. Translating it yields CASRPPRGAYEQYF.

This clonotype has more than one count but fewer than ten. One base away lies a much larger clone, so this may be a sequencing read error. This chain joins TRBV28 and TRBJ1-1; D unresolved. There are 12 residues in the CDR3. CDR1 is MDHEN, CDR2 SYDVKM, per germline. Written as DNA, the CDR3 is TGTGCCAGCAGTCCACGGTTGGCTGAAGCTTCCTTT. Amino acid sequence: CASSPRLAEASF.

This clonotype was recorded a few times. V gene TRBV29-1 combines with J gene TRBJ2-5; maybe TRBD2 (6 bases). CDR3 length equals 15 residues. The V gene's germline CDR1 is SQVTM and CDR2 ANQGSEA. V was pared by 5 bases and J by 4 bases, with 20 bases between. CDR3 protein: CSVSGGETRAETQYF. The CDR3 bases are TGCAGCGTTAGTGGAGGGGAGACTCGGGCAGAGACCCAGTACTTC.

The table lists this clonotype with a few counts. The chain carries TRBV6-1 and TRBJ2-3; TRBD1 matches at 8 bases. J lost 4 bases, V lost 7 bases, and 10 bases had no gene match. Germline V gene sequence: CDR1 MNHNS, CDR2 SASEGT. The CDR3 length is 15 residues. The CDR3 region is CASNDRGNTPDTQYF. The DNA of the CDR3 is TGTGCCAGCAATGACAGGGGTAATACTCCAGATACGCAGTATTTT.

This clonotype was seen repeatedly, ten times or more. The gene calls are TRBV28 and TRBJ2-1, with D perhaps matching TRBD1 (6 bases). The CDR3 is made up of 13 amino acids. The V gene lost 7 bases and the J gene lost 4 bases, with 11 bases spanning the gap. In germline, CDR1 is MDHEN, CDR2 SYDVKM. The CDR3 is CASMLGGYNEQFF. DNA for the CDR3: TGTGCCAGCATGTTAGGGGGATACAATGAGCAGTTCTTC.

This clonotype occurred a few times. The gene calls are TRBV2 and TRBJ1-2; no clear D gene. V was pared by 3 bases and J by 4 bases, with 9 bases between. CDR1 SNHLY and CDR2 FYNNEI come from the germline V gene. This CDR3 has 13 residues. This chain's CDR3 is CASSDLRSYGYTF. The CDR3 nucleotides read TGTGCCAGCAGTGACTTAAGGAGCTATGGCTACACCTTC.

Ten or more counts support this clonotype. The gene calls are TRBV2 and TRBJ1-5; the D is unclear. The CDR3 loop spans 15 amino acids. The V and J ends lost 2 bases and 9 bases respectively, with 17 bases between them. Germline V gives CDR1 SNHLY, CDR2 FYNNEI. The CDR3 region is CASSESDIPSSPQHF. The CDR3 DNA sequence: TGTGCCAGCAGTGAAAGCGACATCCCTAGTTCGCCCCAGCATTTT.

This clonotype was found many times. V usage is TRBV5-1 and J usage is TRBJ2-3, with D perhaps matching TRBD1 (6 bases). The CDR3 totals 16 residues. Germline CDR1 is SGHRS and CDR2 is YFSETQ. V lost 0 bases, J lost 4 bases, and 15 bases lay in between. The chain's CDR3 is CASSLVAGVKSDTQYF. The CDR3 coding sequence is TGCGCCAGCAGCTTGGTTGCAGGGGTTAAGTCAGATACGCAGTATTTT.

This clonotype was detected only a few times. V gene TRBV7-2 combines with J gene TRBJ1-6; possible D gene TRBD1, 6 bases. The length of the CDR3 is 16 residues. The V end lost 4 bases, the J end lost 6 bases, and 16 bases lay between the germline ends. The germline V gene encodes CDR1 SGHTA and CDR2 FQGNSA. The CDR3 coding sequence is TGTGCCAGCAGCTCCAACCAACGGGGGGCTAATTCACCCCTCCACTTT. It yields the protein CASSSNQRGANSPLHF.

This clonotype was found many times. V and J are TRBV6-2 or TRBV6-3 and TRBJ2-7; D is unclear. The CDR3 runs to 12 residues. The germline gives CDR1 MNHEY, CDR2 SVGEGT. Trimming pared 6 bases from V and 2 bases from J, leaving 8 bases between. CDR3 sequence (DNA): TGTGCCAGCAGCCCAGAGACCTACGAGCAGTACTTC. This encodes CASSPETYEQYF.

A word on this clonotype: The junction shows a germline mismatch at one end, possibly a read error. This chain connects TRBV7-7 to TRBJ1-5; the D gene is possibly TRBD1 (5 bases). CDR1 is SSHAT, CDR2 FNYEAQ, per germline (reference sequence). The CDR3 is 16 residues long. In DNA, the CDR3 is TGTGCTAGCAGCTTACCTAAAAGGGGCCCCTTGGGGCCCCAGCATTTT. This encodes CASSLPKRGPLGPQHF.

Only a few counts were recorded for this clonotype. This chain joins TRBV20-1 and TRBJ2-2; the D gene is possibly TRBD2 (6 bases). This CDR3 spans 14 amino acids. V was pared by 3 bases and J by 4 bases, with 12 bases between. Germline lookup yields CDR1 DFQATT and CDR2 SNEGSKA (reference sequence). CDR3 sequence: CSASQGRGTGELFF. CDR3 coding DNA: TGCAGTGCTAGTCAAGGGCGGGGCACCGGGGAGCTGTTTTTT.

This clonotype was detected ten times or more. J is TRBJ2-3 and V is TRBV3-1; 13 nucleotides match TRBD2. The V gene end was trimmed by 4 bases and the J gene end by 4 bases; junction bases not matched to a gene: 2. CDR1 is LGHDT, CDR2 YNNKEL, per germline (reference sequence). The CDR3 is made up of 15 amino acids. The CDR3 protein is CASSRLAGGSDTQYF. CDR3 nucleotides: TGTGCCAGCAGCCGACTAGCGGGAGGCTCAGATACGCAGTATTTT.

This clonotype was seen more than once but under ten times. Here the CDR3 DNA reads TGTGCCTGGAGTGTTCAGGACATGGACTATGGCTACACCTTC. This translates into CAWSVQDMDYGYTF. V is TRBV30 and J is TRBJ1-2; D might be TRBD1 (5 bases). V shed 0 bases and J shed 3 bases, with 11 bases lying between them. The CDR3 is made up of 14 amino acids. Germline V gene sequence: CDR1 GTSNPN, CDR2 SVGIG (reference sequence).

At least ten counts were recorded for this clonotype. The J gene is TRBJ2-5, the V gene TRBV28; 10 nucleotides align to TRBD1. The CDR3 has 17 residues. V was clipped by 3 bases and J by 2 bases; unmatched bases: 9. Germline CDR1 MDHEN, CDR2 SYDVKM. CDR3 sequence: CASSFPPRTGGQETQYF. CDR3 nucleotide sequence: TGTGCCAGCAGTTTCCCCCCTCGGACAGGGGGACAAGAGACCCAGTACTTC.

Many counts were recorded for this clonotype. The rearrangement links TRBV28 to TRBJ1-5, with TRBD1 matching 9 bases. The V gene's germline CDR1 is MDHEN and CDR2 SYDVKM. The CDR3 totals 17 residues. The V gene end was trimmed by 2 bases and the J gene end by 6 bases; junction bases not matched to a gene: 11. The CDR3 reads CASSLRTGTGSRQPQHF. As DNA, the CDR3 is TGTGCCAGCAGTTTACGCACCGGGACAGGGAGTCGTCAGCCCCAGCATTTT. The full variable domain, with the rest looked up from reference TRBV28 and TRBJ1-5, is DVKVTQSSRYLVKRTGEKVFLECVQDMDHENMFWYRQDPGLGLRLIYFSYDVKMKEKGDIPEGYSVSREKKERFSLILESASTNQTSMYLCASSLRTGTGSRQPQHFGDGTRLSIL.

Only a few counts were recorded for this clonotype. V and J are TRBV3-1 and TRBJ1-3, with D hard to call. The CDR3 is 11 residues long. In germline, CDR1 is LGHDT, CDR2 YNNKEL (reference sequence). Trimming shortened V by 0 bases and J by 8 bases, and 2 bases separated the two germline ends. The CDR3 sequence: CASSQEHTIYF. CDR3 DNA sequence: TGTGCCAGCAGCCAAGAGCACACCATATATTTT.

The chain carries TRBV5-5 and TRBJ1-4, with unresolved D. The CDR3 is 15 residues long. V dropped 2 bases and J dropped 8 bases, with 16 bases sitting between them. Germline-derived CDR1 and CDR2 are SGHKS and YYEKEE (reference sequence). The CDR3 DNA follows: TGTGCCAGCAGCTTTCTCCTTCGGGATGTCGAAAAACTGTTTTTT. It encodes CASSFLLRDVEKLFF.

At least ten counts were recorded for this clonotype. CDR3 bases: TGTGCCAGCAGTCCCGAGCGGGAGGTAAACCAAGAGACCCAGTACTTC. Its translation: CASSPEREVNQETQYF. The gene calls are TRBV12-3 or TRBV12-4 and TRBJ2-5, with TRBD2 matching over 9 bases. The V gene end was trimmed by 5 bases and the J gene end by 0 bases; junction bases not matched to a gene: 7. The CDR3 totals 16 residues.

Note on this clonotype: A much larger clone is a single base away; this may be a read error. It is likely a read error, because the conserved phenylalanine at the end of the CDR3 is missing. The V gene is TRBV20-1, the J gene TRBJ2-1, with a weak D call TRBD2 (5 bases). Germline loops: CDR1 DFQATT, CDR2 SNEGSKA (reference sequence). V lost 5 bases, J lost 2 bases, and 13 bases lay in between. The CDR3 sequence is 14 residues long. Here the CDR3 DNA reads TGCAGTGCTCCCGGACTGGCGACCTACAATGAGCAGTTCCTC. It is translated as CSAPGLATYNEQFL.

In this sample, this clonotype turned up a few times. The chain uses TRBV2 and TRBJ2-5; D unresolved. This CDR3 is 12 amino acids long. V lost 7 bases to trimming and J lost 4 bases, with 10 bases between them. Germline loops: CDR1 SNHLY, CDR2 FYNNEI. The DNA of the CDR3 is TGTGCCAGCACATATGTTGGAGAGACCCAGTACTTC. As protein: CASTYVGETQYF.

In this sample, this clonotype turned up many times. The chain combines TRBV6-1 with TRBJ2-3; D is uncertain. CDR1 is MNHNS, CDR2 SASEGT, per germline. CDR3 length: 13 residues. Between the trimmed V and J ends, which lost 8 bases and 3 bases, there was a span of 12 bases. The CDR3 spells CASQAPGTDTQYF. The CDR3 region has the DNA TGTGCCAGCCAAGCCCCTGGGACAGATACGCAGTATTTT.

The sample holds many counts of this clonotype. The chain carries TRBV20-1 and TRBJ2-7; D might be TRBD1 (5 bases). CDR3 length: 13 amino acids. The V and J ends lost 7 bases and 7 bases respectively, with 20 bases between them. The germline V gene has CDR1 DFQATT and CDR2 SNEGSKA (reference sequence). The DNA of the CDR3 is TGCAGTGGCTATGCAGGGTCCTCTTGGGAGCAGTACTTC. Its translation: CSGYAGSSWEQYF.

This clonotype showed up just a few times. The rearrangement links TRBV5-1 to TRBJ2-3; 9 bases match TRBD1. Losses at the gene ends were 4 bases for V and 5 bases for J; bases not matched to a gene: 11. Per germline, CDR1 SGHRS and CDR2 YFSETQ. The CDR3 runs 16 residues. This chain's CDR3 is CASSDKDRGKRDTQYF. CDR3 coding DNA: TGCGCCAGCAGCGATAAAGACAGGGGGAAAAGAGATACGCAGTATTTT.

The CDR3 sequence: CAWSLSRDRRVYGYTF. The CDR3 DNA reads as TGTGCCTGGAGTCTCAGTCGGGACAGAAGGGTCTATGGCTACACCTTC. V gene TRBV30 combines with J gene TRBJ1-2, with 7 bases that match TRBD1. Looked up from germline, CDR1 is GTSNPN and CDR2 is SVGIG (reference sequence). Trimming took 2 bases from V and 4 from J; bases not matched to a gene: 13. There are 16 residues in the CDR3.

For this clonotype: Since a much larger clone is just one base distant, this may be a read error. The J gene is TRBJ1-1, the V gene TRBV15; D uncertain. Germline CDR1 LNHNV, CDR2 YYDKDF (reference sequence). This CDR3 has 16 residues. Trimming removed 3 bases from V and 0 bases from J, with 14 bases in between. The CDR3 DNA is TGTGCCACCAGCAGCGATGTCGAACCCCTGAACACTGAAGCTTTCTTT. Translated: CATSSDVEPLNTEAFF.

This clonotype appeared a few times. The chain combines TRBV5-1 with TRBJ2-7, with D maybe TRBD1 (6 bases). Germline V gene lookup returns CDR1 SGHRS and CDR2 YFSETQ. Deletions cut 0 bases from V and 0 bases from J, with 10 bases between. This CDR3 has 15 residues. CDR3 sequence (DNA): TGCGCCAGCAGCTTGGTACAGGGCGGCTCCTACGAGCAGTACTTC. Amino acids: CASSLVQGGSYEQYF.

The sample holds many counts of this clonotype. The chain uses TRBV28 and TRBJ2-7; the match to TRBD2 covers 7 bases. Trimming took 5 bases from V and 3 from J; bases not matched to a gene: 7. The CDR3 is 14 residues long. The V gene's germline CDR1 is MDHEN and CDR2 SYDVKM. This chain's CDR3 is CASSPGGEGYEQYF. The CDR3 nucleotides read TGTGCCAGCAGTCCTGGAGGGGAGGGCTACGAGCAGTACTTC.